This TCR beta chain is from a study of human versus mouse CDR3 diversity and MHC coevolution. Study overall: Between about 0.6 x 10^7 and 1.6 x 10^7 valid reads came from each sample. Findings of the study overall: Clonal inequality was lowest in two of the three human donors. Human CDR3s averaged more deletions and insertions than mouse CDR3s.

The V end was cut by 5 bases, the J end by 5 bases, with 13 bases between. The CDR3 runs to 13 residues. Germline V gene lookup returns CDR1 SEHNR and CDR2 FQNEAQ (reference sequence). TCRdb keeps only in-frame clones here, not all; method: immunoSEQ multiplex PCR. The sample contains about 83,000 clones, 85% to 95% of which appear only once. With respect to this clone: Its target is unknown.

Input material: naive CD4+ T cells from blood. Subset in this sample: CD45RO-negative CD62L-positive naive CD4 T cells. The source is a person between 30 and 69 years old in good health. J is TRBJ2-7 and V is TRBV7-9; D possibly corresponds to TRBD1 (5 bases). This CDR3 is CASSVGGHNEQYF. The CDR3 DNA follows: TGTGCCAGCAGCGTAGGTGGACATAACGAGCAGTACTTC. The entire variable domain, with the rest obtained from reference TRBV7-9 and TRBJ2-7, is as follows: DTGVSQNPRHKITKRGQNVTFRCDPISEHNRLYWYRQTLGQGPEFLTYFQNEAQLEKSRLLSDRFSAERPKGSFSTLEIQRTEQGDSAMYLCASSVGGHNEQYFGPGTRLTVT.